This T cell receptor beta chain was observed in a study of CD8+ T cells in alopecia areata. The wider study: Treated patients received oral tofacitinib, 5 to 10 mg twice daily. Study results and caveats: In patients, TCRs were shared less clearly than in mice, and HLA may possibly be involved. Compared with normal scalp, lesional scalp had higher clonality and more expanded CD8+ clones.

A FACSAria was used to sort CD4+ and CD8+ T cells. These cells came from PBMCs. It was cDNA, reverse transcribed from extracted RNA, that served as the sequencing template. Measured with immunoSEQ multiplex PCR; TCRdb has only the in-frame clones, and not every one. Among under 300,000 clones listed, around 67% were seen once. V dropped 4 bases and J dropped 4; count of bases not matched to a gene: 7. From germline, CDR1 is MGHDK and CDR2 SYGVNS. CDR3 length equals 15 residues. With regard to this clone: Its target is not known.

The rearrangement uses TRBV25-1 and TRBJ2-5; 9 bases are a match to TRBD2. The source was CD4+ T cells sorted from blood, collected at week 0. The clonotype comes from a human donor with alopecia areata. CDR3 bases: TGTGCCAGCAGTGCCGCTAGCGGGGTGGGAGAGACCCAGTACTTC. Residues: CASSAASGVGETQYF.